These T cell receptor beta chains were read from a single sample in a study of T cell responses to AZD1222 COVID-19 vaccine. Generated by immunoSEQ multiplex PCR, the TCRdb table keeps only in-frame clones and is missing some. The repertoire holds about 79,000 clones, with 83% as singletons. Specimen: peripheral blood, collected 28 days after the second AZD1222 dose. All receptors come from an adult who received the AZD1222 COVID-19 vaccine. Both conserved end residues are trimmed from each CDR3. Each record gives: V gene, CDR3 protein.

>TRBV29-1
SVEKNTEAF
>TRBV11-3
ASSLSAGASEQY
>TRBV5-1
ASSLAGRSFLH
>TRBV19
ASSILIAGVSYNEQF
>TRBV3-1/TRBV3-2
ASSQTGSTNNSPLH
>TRBV18
ASSPSGEQF
>TRBV4-3
ASSQAAFYNEQF
>TRBV27
ASSLVKISYNEQF
>TRBV4-1
ASSQQQGTYGYT
>TRBV19
ASSIAGGRRYNEQF